This T cell receptor beta chain was documented in a study of T cell repertoires in cytomegalovirus infection. Background on the study: A matching HLA type, together with CMV infection, was signaled by public TCR beta signatures.

The V gene's germline CDR1 is SGHDT and CDR2 YYEEEE. The CDR3 spans 16 residues. V shed 0 bases and J shed 4 bases, with 16 bases lying between them. Via MiXCR, TCRdb re-called the reads, giving one row per CDR3 protein. The sample contains approximately 110,000 distinct CDR3 sequences, 30% to 35% of which appear only once. This clonotype appeared many times. Its antigen remains unknown. This sequence was found in a human donor in good health (CMV status not recorded). Some clones in this sample may be carry-over from other donors' samples. This specimen consisted of CD8+ T cells from cultured PBMCs, obtained from culture after CMV antigen stimulation. V and J are TRBV5-6 and TRBJ2-5, with D maybe TRBD2 (5 bases). The CDR3 loop is CASSLAGLAGRETQYF. For the CDR3, the DNA is TGTGCCAGCAGCTTGGCCGGGCTAGCCGGGCGAGAGACCCAGTACTTC.